This entry features one T cell receptor (beta chain) sequence. Its antigen remains undetermined. A much larger clone differs by one base, so this may be a read error. Within the sample, other DNA sequences also encode this same CDR3. The entry originates in a study of shared clonotypes between healthy human individuals (dated by TCRdb to 2019 to 2021). As for the study more broadly: Two women and three men aged 18 to 49 years were included in the cohort. To increase sequencing depth and limit assay-specific biases, TCR repertoire library preparation and sequencing were carried out by different laboratories using diverse techniques. To estimate repertoire size and how much clonotypes are shared between individuals, the study performed deep sequencing of blood TCR repertoires from a few healthy adults. Per donor, leukapheresis produced somewhere between about 0.8 and 9 billion PBMCs. Overall study outcomes, separate from this receptor: Pairwise subsampling led to the expectation that sequencing depth would affect the degree of clonotype sharing among donors. Sampling was restricted to blood, and TCR repertoires in tissues likely differ from the TCR repertoires found in blood. Because the study included a small number of donors, the genetic and exposure-history diversity represented was limited.

Using the deep immunoSEQ assay, TCR CDR3 regions were amplified from genomic DNA by multiplex PCR. For each cell subset, the extracted genomic DNA was distributed evenly across all wells of several immunoSEQ 96-well plates, and each plate served as one replicate. For unsorted PBMC, approximately 290 ng of genomic DNA, equivalent to approximately 30,000 T cell genomes, went into each replicate PCR. Ten immunoSEQ deep assay plates were used to sequence unsorted PBMC genomic DNA. The purified libraries were quantified using a Qubit 3.0 fluorometer, sized with a Bioanalyzer 2100, and then quantified again using the KAPA Library Quantification kit. Each immunoSEQ 96-well plate was sequenced on its own single-read 150-cycle Illumina NextSeq 550 flow cell. As for the original processing: Because only junctional sequences without quality scores were contained in the immunoSEQ output, filtering matching that applied to full-length reads could not be performed. To assign V/J genes and CDR3, sequences were annotated against IMGT germline references using PyIR, a Python wrapper for IgBLAST v1.9. Reads were removed for weak V/J assignments (E-value above 1e-6), missing CDR3, stop codons, out-of-frame junctions, or ambiguous translated residues. V3J clonotypes were defined as sequences sharing an identical inferred V gene, J gene, and CDR3 amino acid sequence. Percentage overlap between repertoires was calculated by dividing the number of shared unique clonotypes by the size of the smaller repertoire. RTK rarefaction, the Chao1 estimator, and Recon v2.1 estimates of unobserved clonotypes were used to assess repertoire richness. The clones in this table, taken by TCRdb from immuneACCESS, are in-frame only. Not every clone is retained; where verified, under half of the shortfall comes from an unresolved V gene, and the cause of the rest is unknown. V, J and clone size reflect that table, while D and trimming were determined from the DNA. The sample records about 490,000 clones, 76% of which are singletons. The ten largest clones represent 10% to 15% of the sample.

Taken from the germline V gene, the CDR1 and CDR2 loops are MDHEN and SYDVKM. Taken from cysteine to phenylalanine, the CDR3 has 17 residues. Only the CDR3 part of the read is kept: 51 bases, read in frame from the first base. The donors were healthy, HIV-negative adults with no recently reported acute infections or vaccinations. Every donor was a Caucasian adult residing in Nashville, Tennessee, USA. In the unsorted samples, 70 million to 95 million PBMCs were counted, and genomic DNA was extracted using the QIAamp DNA Blood Mini kit. After blood collection by leukapheresis, PBMCs were isolated using Ficoll-Histopaque density gradient centrifugation and then cryopreserved in the vapor phase of liquid nitrogen.

Sequencing used PBMCs. The source is a woman in her thirties or forties in good health. Some clones in this sample may be carry-over from other donors' samples. The chain is assembled from TRBV28 and TRBJ2-7; the D segment cannot be called with confidence. This receptor carries the CDR3 CAGRPAGPPLGSYEQYF. The DNA reads TGTGCCGGCAGACCCGCCGGACCCCCCTTAGGCTCCTACGAGCAGTACTTC.